This note documents a single T cell receptor beta chain sequence. Enrolled during active infection, Seattle patients were then followed longitudinally. This sample was taken from a study of blood T cell repertoires in COVID-19. In the study overall: Both acute and convalescent COVID-19 samples were obtained from the United States, Italy and Spain. T cells, B-cell-depleted T cells, or PBMCs provided the cDNA or gDNA that served as material.

V trimming: 2 bases; J trimming: 5 bases; junction bases outside the gene matches: 5. This CDR3 contains 13 residues. Germline V gene sequence: CDR1 GTSNPN, CDR2 SVGIG (reference sequence). Original processing notes: Reference gene primer amplification yielded estimated nucleated cell counts. Assay used: immunoSEQ multiplex PCR; TCRdb lists only in-frame clones, some missing. That table furnishes V, J and clone size, whereas the DNA furnished D and trimming. The repertoire consists of hundreds of thousands of clones, with more than 80% occurring once and the leading ten covering roughly 1.2%. The sequence was collected from a woman aged 25 to 39 with COVID-19, enrolled during active disease. The chain combines TRBV30 with TRBJ2-5, with 7 bases aligning to TRBD1. The sequenced sample consisted of peripheral blood. DNA of the CDR3: TGTGCCTGGAGTCCGGGACAGTGGGAGACCCAGTACTTC. Protein product: CAWSPGQWETQYF.